These 5 T cell receptor beta chains came from one sample sequenced in a study of patients and donors after allogeneic stem cell transplantation. TCRdb reanalysed the RT-PCR reads using MiXCR and keeps one entry per CDR3 protein. This repertoire shows 20,000 to 30,000 distinct CDR3 sequences, around 7.9% found once; its top ten account for about 44%. Input material: blood, either unsorted or a sorted T cell fraction (not recorded which). Every receptor here comes from a human donor who was either an allogeneic HSCT recipient or a stem cell or donor lymphocyte infusion donor (not recorded which). It is not recorded whose cells these are; they may come from a transplant donor.

The chain has TRBV7-8 and TRBJ2-7; no clear D. With 0 bases removed from V and 6 bases from J, the gap between germline ends came to 3 bases. The CDR3 spans 11 residues. CDR1 is SGHVS, CDR2 FQNEAQ, per germline. This chain's CDR3 is CASSLAREQYF. CDR3 bases: TGTGCCAGCAGCTTAGCCCGCGAGCAGTACTTC.

In this sample, this clonotype turned up many times. The rearrangement joins TRBV15 to TRBJ2-5; tentatively, D is TRBD1 (6 bases). CDR3 length: 15 amino acids. Deletions cut 1 base from V and 6 bases from J, with 15 bases between. CDR1 is LNHNV, CDR2 YYDKDF, per germline (reference sequence). CDR3 protein: CATSRGKGGVKTQYF. CDR3 nucleotides: TGTGCCACCAGCAGAGGTAAAGGGGGTGTGAAGACCCAGTACTTC. The complete variable domain, with remaining parts taken from reference TRBV15 and TRBJ2-5, reads DAMVIQNPRYQVTQFGKPVTLSCSQTLNHNVMYWYQQKSSQAPKLLFHYYDKDFNNEADTPDNFQSRRPNTSFCFLDIRSPGLGDTAMYLCATSRGKGGVKTQYFGPGTRLLVL.

In nucleotides, the CDR3 is TGTGCCAGCAGTGAGTACAGGGGCTGGGAGCAGTACTTC. Its protein product is CASSEYRGWEQYF. The chain employs TRBV2 and TRBJ2-7; 7 positions agree with TRBD1. The CDR3 runs 13 residues. The ends lost 3 bases at V and 7 bases at J; junction bases unmatched: 6. In germline, CDR1 is SNHLY, CDR2 FYNNEI.

The table lists this clonotype with many counts. V and J are TRBV2 and TRBJ2-1; 8 bases fit TRBD1. The CDR3 is 15 amino acids. Germline-derived CDR1 and CDR2 are SNHLY and FYNNEI. V was clipped by 1 base and J by 6 bases; unmatched bases: 5. For the CDR3, the DNA is TGTGCCAGCAGTGAAGTGCCAGGGGGCTTCAATGAGCAGTTCTTC. It specifies CASSEVPGGFNEQFF.

This clonotype has more than one count but fewer than ten. This chain connects TRBV28 to TRBJ2-1; 11 nucleotides align to TRBD2. Germline V lookup: CDR1 MDHEN, CDR2 SYDVKM. The CDR3 length is 16 residues. Trimming cost V 2 bases and J 6 bases; bases outside gene matches: 6. CDR3 region: CASSLNSGRAGNEQFF. CDR3 nucleotide sequence: TGTGCCAGCAGTTTAAATAGCGGGAGGGCCGGCAATGAGCAGTTCTTC.